A selection of T cell receptor beta chains follows, all from one sample in a study of blood T cell repertoires in COVID-19. Sequencing used immunoSEQ multiplex PCR; TCRdb keeps in-frame clones, though not all of them. The data show around 200,000 clones, under 85% seen once. Sequencing used peripheral blood. The source of these receptors is a human donor in a cohort sampled during active COVID-19. The CDR3 runs from the conserved cysteine through the conserved F or W. The D gene is left open where the match is weak. Clone size, where shown, is once, few, many, or a class for clones that have expanded.

>TRBJ1-5|TRBV3-1/TRBV3-2|-|-
TGTGCCAGCAGCCAGGGCTATAGCAATCAGCCCCAGCATTTT
CASSQGYSNQPQHF
>TRBJ2-5|TRBV14|TRBD1|-
TGTGCCAGCAGCCCCACAGGGGGGTACCAAGAGACCCAGTACTTC
CASSPTGGYQETQYF
>TRBJ2-1|TRBV4-1|TRBD1|-
TGCGCCAGCAGCCTTAATACAGGGGGCCGTCCCTCCTACAATGAGCAGTTCTTC
CASSLNTGGRPSYNEQFF
>TRBJ2-6|TRBV13|TRBD1|-
TGTGCCAGCAGCCCACCCGGGACAGCCTTCTCTGGGGCCAACGTCCTGACTTTC
CASSPPGTAFSGANVLTF
>TRBJ2-3|TRBV10-1|TRBD1|-
TGCGCCAGCAGGGAAGACCGGGACAGAGACATAACTCTCACAGATACGCAGTATTTT
CASREDRDRDITLTDTQYF
>TRBJ1-1|TRBV2|-|-
TGTGCCAGCAGGGGGCCGGGGACAAGGGCAGACGCTTTCTTT
CASRGPGTRADAFF
>TRBJ2-3|TRBV19|TRBD2|-
TGTGCCAGTAGTACCAGACAGCGGGGGGGCCCCCCAGATACGCAGTATTTT
CASSTRQRGGPPDTQYF
>TRBJ2-2|TRBV11-2|TRBD2|few
TGTGCCAGCAGCTCGACTAGCGGGGGGATGTCGAACACCGGGGAGCTGTTTTTT
CASSSTSGGMSNTGELFF
>TRBJ2-7|TRBV5-4|TRBD1|-
TGTGCCAGCAGCTTGGGGACAGGCCAGGGGCAGTACTTC
CASSLGTGQGQYF
>TRBJ1-1|TRBV12-3/TRBV12-4|-|-
TGTGCCAGCACCCCCGGGGAGAACACTGAAGCTTTCTTT
CASTPGENTEAFF
>TRBJ1-5|TRBV4-1|-|-
TGCGCCAGCAGCCAAGGGCCAGAAGAACAGCCCCAGCATTTT
CASSQGPEEQPQHF
>TRBJ2-7|TRBV7-9|-|-
TGTGCCAGCAGCCCTTCTTCGAGACACGGCGACGAGCAGTACTTC
CASSPSSRHGDEQYF
>TRBJ2-7|TRBV2|-|few
TGTGCCAGCAGTGACCGACAGGACCTTCCCTACGAGCAGTACTTC
CASSDRQDLPYEQYF
>TRBJ1-5|TRBV5-8|TRBD1|-
TGTGCCAGCAGCTTCGGGGACAGGGGGAGCAATCAGCCCCAGCATTTT
CASSFGDRGSNQPQHF
>TRBJ1-3|TRBV4-1|-|-
TGCGCCAGCAGCCAAGTGGCGGGCACTTTAAGCTCTGGAAACACCATATATTTT
CASSQVAGTLSSGNTIYF
>TRBJ2-7|TRBV7-9|-|-
TGTGCCAGCAGCTTAAATGGACAGACCTACGAGCAGTACTTC
CASSLNGQTYEQYF
>TRBJ2-7|TRBV10-1|-|few
TGCGCCAGCAGCCCAGGGGAGGGGTACTACGAGCAGTACTTC
CASSPGEGYYEQYF
>TRBJ1-1|TRBV2|TRBD1|-
TGTGCCAGCAGGTTTGGGACAGGTACAAATTCGAACACTGAAGCTTTCTTT
CASRFGTGTNSNTEAFF
>TRBJ2-7|TRBV5-6|-|-
TGTGCCAGCAGCTTGGACGGGGCAGGGGCCAGGAACGAGCAGTACTTC
CASSLDGAGARNEQYF
>TRBJ1-1|TRBV5-1|TRBD1|-
TGCGCCAGCAGTTCGATCAGGGGGGTGAGTAACACTGAAGCTTTCTTT
CASSSIRGVSNTEAFF
>TRBJ1-1|TRBV5-1|TRBD1|-
TGCGCCAGCAGCCCCGCGACAGGGGCTCCGAACACTGAAGCTTTCTTT
CASSPATGAPNTEAFF
>TRBJ1-1|TRBV27|-|-
TGTGCCAGCAGTTTACGGGGAGGGACTGAAGCTTTCTTT
CASSLRGGTEAFF
>TRBJ2-5|TRBV5-1|TRBD1|-
TGCGCCAGCAGCTTGCAGGGGGCAGGAGAGACCCAGTACTTC
CASSLQGAGETQYF
>TRBJ1-3|TRBV19|TRBD1|-
TGTGCCAGTAGTATCAGGGGGACGGCTTCTGGAAACACCATATATTTT
CASSIRGTASGNTIYF
>TRBJ2-2|TRBV4-2|-|-
TGTGCCAGCAGCCAAGTACCGGGGGCCGGGGAGCTGTTTTTT
CASSQVPGAGELFF
>TRBJ1-6|TRBV2|TRBD1|few
TGTGCCAGCAGTGAACGACAGGGGTCCAATTCACCCCTCCACTTT
CASSERQGSNSPLHF
>TRBJ2-5|TRBV29-1|-|-
TGCAGCGCGGTCGGGGGAAGATGGGCAGGCGATACCTTAGAGACCCAGTACTTC
CSAVGGRWAGDTLETQYF
>TRBJ2-1|TRBV3-1/TRBV3-2|-|-
TGTGCCAGCAGTTTACTAGGAAGGTCCTACAATGAGCAGTTCTTC
CASSLLGRSYNEQFF
>TRBJ1-1|TRBV6-5|TRBD1|-
TGTGCCAGCGCACAGGACAGGGGGAACACTGAAGCTTTCTTT
CASAQDRGNTEAFF
>TRBJ1-1|TRBV7-9|-|-
TGTGCCAGCAGCCCCTGGGTGGGGGGGAACACTGAAGCTTTCTTT
CASSPWVGGNTEAFF
>TRBJ1-4|TRBV10-1|TRBD1|few
TGCGCCAGCAGCGAAAGGACAGGTTGGGGTGAAAAACTGTTTTTT
CASSERTGWGEKLFF
>TRBJ1-2|TRBV7-2|TRBD1|-
TGTGCCAGCAGCCCAGTAGGGGGCGCGGACTATGGCTACACCTTC
CASSPVGGADYGYTF
>TRBJ2-6|TRBV4-1|TRBD1|-
TGCGCCAGCAGCCAAGACGGGGGACAGGGTTTGCTTATCGAGGCCAACGTCCTGACTTTC
CASSQDGGQGLLIEANVLTF
>TRBJ2-7|TRBV5-6|TRBD1|-
TGTGCCAGCAGCCCGGACAGGGCCTACGAGCAGTACTTC
CASSPDRAYEQYF
>TRBJ1-3|TRBV3-1/TRBV3-2|-|-
TGTGCCAGCAGCCCGACAGGTACTTCTGGAAACACCATATATTTT
CASSPTGTSGNTIYF
>TRBJ1-1|TRBV19|-|-
TGTGCCAGTACCATGGTAGGGCAGGGGTGGACTGAAGCTTTCTTT
CASTMVGQGWTEAFF
>TRBJ2-1|TRBV5-1|TRBD2|-
TGCGCCAGCAGCCCCAGACTAGCGGGGGACCCAGATAATGAGCAGTTCTTC
CASSPRLAGDPDNEQFF
>TRBJ1-2|TRBV5-3|TRBD1|-
TGTGCCAGAAGCCCAGGACAGGGGGCGGATGGCTACACCTTC
CARSPGQGADGYTF
>TRBJ2-7|TRBV7-3|-|-
TGTGCCCAGGTGGCAGGGACCTACGAGCAGTACTTC
CAQVAGTYEQYF
>TRBJ2-7|TRBV27|-|few
TGTGCCAGCAGTGATGGAGGAGGGTTCTACGAGCAGTACTTC
CASSDGGGFYEQYF
>TRBJ2-5|TRBV9|TRBD2|-
TGTGCCAGCAGCGTAGATCCAGCGGGGCTGGGAGAGACCCAGTACTTC
CASSVDPAGLGETQYF
>TRBJ1-2|TRBV23-1|TRBD1|-
TGCGCCAGCAGTCAATCAAGGACAGGGGGAAGTTCTGGCTACACCTTC
CASSQSRTGGSSGYTF
>TRBJ1-2|TRBV14|-|-
TGTGCCAGCAGCCAGAACAGGGAAGAGCGCTACACCTTC
CASSQNREERYTF
>TRBJ2-7|TRBV28|-|-
TGTGCCAGCAGTTTAGTCGGGACCTACGAGCAGTACTTC
CASSLVGTYEQYF
>TRBJ2-3|TRBV12-3/TRBV12-4|-|-
TGTGCCAGCAGTCAGACAGTCACAGATACGCAGTATTTT
CASSQTVTDTQYF